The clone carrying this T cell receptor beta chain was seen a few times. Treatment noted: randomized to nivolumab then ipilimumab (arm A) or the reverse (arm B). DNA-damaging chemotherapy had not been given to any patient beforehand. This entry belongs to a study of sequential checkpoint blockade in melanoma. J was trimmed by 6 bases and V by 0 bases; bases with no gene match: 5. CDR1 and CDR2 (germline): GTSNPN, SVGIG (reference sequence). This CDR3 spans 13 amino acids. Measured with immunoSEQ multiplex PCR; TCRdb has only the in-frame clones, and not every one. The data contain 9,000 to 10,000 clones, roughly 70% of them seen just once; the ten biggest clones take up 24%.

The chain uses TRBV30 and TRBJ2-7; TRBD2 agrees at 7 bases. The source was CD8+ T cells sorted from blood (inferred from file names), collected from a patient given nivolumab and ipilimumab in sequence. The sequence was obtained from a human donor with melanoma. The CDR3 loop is CAWSVLTSSEQYF. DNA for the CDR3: TGTGCCTGGAGTGTACTGACTAGCTCCGAGCAGTACTTC.